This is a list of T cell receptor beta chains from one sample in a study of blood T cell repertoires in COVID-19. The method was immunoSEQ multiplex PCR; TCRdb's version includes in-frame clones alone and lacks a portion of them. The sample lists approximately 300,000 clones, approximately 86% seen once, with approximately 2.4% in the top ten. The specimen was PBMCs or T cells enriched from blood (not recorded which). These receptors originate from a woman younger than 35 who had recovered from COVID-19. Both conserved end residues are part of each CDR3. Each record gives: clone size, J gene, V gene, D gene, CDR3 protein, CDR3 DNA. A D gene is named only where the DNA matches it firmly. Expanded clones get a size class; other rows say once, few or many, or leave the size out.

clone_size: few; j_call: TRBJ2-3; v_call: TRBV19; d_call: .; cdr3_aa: CASSIRQDRDTQYF; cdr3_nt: TGTGCCAGTAGTATCCGACAGGACAGAGATACGCAGTATTTT
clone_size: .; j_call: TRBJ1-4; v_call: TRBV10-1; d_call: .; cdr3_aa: CARTIRGICEKLFF; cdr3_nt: TGCGCCAGAACTATCAGGGGTATTTGTGAAAAACTGTTTTTT
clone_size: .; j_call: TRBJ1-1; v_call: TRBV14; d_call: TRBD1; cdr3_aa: CASRHDRRTGVNLNTEAFF; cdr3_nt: TGTGCCAGCAGGCACGACCGCCGGACAGGGGTGAACCTGAACACTGAAGCTTTCTTT
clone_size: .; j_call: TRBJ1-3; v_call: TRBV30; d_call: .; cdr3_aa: CAWSVFISGNTIYF; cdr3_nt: TGTGCCTGGAGTGTGTTTATATCTGGAAACACCATATATTTT
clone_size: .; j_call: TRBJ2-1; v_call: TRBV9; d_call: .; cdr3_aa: CASSVGGSSSGAPYNEQFF; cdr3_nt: TGTGCCAGCAGCGTAGGTGGGTCCTCCAGCGGAGCCCCCTACAATGAGCAGTTCTTC
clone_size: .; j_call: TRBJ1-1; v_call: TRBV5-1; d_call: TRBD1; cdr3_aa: CASRTTGGNTEAFF; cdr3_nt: TGCGCCAGCCGAACTACAGGGGGGAACACTGAAGCTTTCTTT
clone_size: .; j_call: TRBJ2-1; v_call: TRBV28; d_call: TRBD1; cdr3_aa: CASSPSTGVNNEQFF; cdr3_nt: TGTGCCAGCAGTCCGTCGACAGGGGTAAACAATGAGCAGTTCTTC
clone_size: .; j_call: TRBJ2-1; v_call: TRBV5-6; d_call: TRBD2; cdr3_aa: CASSLAPGLAVPGYNEQFF; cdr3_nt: TGTGCCAGCAGCTTGGCGCCGGGACTAGCGGTGCCCGGGTACAATGAGCAGTTCTTC
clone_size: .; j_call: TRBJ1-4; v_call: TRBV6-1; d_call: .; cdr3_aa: CASSEAVGPTNEKLFF; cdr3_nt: TGTGCCAGCAGTGAAGCGGTGGGCCCAACTAATGAAAAACTGTTTTTT
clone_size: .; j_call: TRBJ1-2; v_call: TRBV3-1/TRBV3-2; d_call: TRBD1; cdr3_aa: CASSPFWQGGYGYTF; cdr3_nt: TGTGCCAGCAGCCCCTTTTGGCAGGGGGGCTATGGCTACACCTTC
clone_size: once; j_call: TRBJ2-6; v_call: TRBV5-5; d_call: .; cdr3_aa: CASSLEGAIVPGANVLTF; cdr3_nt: TGTGCCAGCAGCTTGGAAGGGGCTATCGTCCCTGGGGCCAACGTCCTGACTTTC